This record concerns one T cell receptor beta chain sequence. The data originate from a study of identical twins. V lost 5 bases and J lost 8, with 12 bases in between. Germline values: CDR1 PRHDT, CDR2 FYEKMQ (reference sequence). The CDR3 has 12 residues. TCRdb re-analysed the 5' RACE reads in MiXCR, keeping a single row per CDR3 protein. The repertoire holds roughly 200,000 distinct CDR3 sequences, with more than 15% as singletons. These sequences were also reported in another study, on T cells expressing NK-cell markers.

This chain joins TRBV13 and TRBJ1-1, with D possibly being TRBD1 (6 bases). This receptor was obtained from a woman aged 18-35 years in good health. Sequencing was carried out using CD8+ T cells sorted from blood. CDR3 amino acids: CASSAQGQEAFF. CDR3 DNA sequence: TGTGCCAGCAGCGCCCAAGGACAGGAAGCTTTCTTT.